This passage covers 21 T cell receptor beta chains from one sample sequenced in a study of shared clonotypes between healthy human individuals. Generated by immunoSEQ multiplex PCR, the TCRdb table keeps only in-frame clones and is missing some. The table records 1.4 million or so clones, approximately 98.5% of them present only once. Sample: naive CD4+ T cells sorted from blood. Indicated subset: CD45RA+ positively selected. The receptors shown here come from a man aged 30-40 years in good health.

The chain has TRBV5-1 and TRBJ2-1; 7 nucleotides agree with TRBD2. CDR1 and CDR2 (germline): SGHRS, YFSETQ. V lost 0 bases, J lost 7 bases, and 13 bases stayed unmatched. This CDR3 contains 17 residues. The CDR3 loop is CASSLAKWAGVRNEQFF. The CDR3 DNA reads TGCGCCAGCAGCTTGGCCAAATGGGCGGGAGTAAGAAATGAGCAGTTCTTC. The variable domain in full, completed from reference TRBV5-1 and TRBJ2-1, reads KAGVTQTPRYLIKTRGQQVTLSCSPISGHRSVSWYQQTPGQGLQFLFEYFSETQRNKGNFPGRFSGRQFSNSRSEMNVSTLELGDSALYLCASSLAKWAGVRNEQFFGPGTRLTVL.

J is TRBJ2-7 and V is TRBV5-1, with 10 nucleotides matching TRBD2. V shed 5 bases and J 4 bases; nucleotides not matched to a gene: 9. The germline V gene encodes CDR1 SGHRS and CDR2 YFSETQ. The CDR3 contains 15 residues. CDR3 in DNA: TGCGCCAGCAGTCTGAGCGGGAGGGAACTTTACGAGCAGTACTTC. It translates to CASSLSGRELYEQYF.

The gene calls are TRBV9 and TRBJ2-3, with TRBD2 matching 11 bases. J was trimmed by 6 bases and V by 1 base; bases with no gene match: 10. The CDR3 length is 17 residues. Per germline, CDR1 SGDLS and CDR2 YYNGEE. CDR3 protein: CASSVSSGLAVGDTQYF. The CDR3 DNA reads TGTGCCAGCAGCGTATCTTCGGGACTAGCGGTCGGGGATACGCAGTATTTT.

This rearrangement joins TRBV28 to TRBJ2-1; TRBD2 matches at 10 bases. This CDR3 has 15 residues. Trimming cost V 4 bases and J 4 bases; bases outside gene matches: 4. Germline V gives CDR1 MDHEN, CDR2 SYDVKM. The CDR3 protein is CASSYQTSGYNEQFF. CDR3 sequence (DNA): TGTGCCAGCAGTTATCAGACTAGCGGGTACAATGAGCAGTTCTTC.

A single count supports this clone. This chain links TRBV9 with TRBJ2-7; the D is unclear. V gave up 4 bases and J gave up 2 bases, with 13 bases separating them. The CDR3 extends over 14 amino acids. The germline CDR1 and CDR2 sequences are SGDLS and YYNGEE. CDR3 bases: TGTGCCAGCAGCCGAAGTTTCGTTACCTACGAGCAGTACTTC. Protein sequence: CASSRSFVTYEQYF.

This clone came up once. The gene calls are TRBV9 and TRBJ2-7; D call uncertain. The CDR3 spans 14 residues. From germline, CDR1 is SGDLS and CDR2 YYNGEE. V lost 0 bases and J lost 0, with 7 bases in between. The DNA for the CDR3 is TGTGCCAGCAGCGTAGCCCAAAACTCCTACGAGCAGTACTTC. Its translation: CASSVAQNSYEQYF.

The chain combines TRBV10-3 with TRBJ1-3, with no clear D. The CDR3 covers 15 residues. The germline V gene encodes CDR1 ENHRY and CDR2 SYGVKD. Trimming pared 5 bases from V and 0 bases from J, leaving 11 bases between. CDR3 protein: CAISLGQNSGNTIYF. DNA for the CDR3: TGTGCCATCAGTCTGGGTCAGAACTCTGGAAACACCATATATTTT.

The chain links TRBV9 to TRBJ2-6; D may correspond to TRBD1 or TRBD2 (6 bases each). The germline V gene has CDR1 SGDLS and CDR2 YYNGEE. The CDR3 is 17 amino acids. Trimming pared 0 bases from V and 2 bases from J, leaving 12 bases between. The CDR3 protein is CASSVELRGAGANVLTF. The DNA of the CDR3 is TGTGCCAGCAGCGTAGAATTGAGGGGGGCTGGGGCCAACGTCCTGACTTTC.

This chain uses TRBV6-5 with TRBJ2-7, with 13 bases fitting TRBD2. Germline CDR1 and CDR2: MNHEY and SVGAGI. Trimming took 6 bases from V and 12 from J; bases not matched to a gene: 14. This CDR3 has 15 residues. The CDR3: CASSRTSGSFGLWYF. CDR3 nucleotides: TGTGCCAGCAGCCGGACTAGCGGGAGTTTTGGCTTGTGGTACTTC.

The CDR3 is CASSPRDLAYEQYF. The DNA for the CDR3 is TGTGCCAGCAGCCCCCGGGACCTCGCCTACGAGCAGTACTTC. The chain is built from TRBV11-2 and TRBJ2-7, with D perhaps TRBD1 or TRBD2 (5 bases each). The CDR3 totals 14 residues. With 5 bases removed from V and 2 bases from J, the gap between germline ends came to 13 bases. Germline CDR1 reads SGHAT; CDR2 reads FQNNGV.

The count of this clone is one. This chain joins TRBV6-1 and TRBJ2-5; 9 bases match TRBD2. Trimming took 3 bases from V and 2 from J; bases not matched to a gene: 4. Looked up from germline, CDR1 is MNHNS and CDR2 is SASEGT. There are 15 residues in the CDR3. CDR3 coding DNA: TGTGCCAGCAGTGATTTAGCGGGAGTACAAGAGACCCAGTACTTC. This sequence encodes CASSDLAGVQETQYF.

V gene TRBV5-1 combines with J gene TRBJ1-2, with D possibly being TRBD1 (6 bases). With 2 bases removed from V and 0 bases from J, the gap between germline ends came to 17 bases. CDR1 is SGHRS and CDR2 is YFSETQ in the germline V gene. The CDR3 runs to 17 residues. The CDR3 DNA is TGCGCCAGCAGCTTTACGGGGGCCCATCTTTCTAACTATGGCTACACCTTC. Amino acids: CASSFTGAHLSNYGYTF.

The chain is built from TRBV4-3 and TRBJ1-1; maybe TRBD1 (6 bases). Germline loops: CDR1 LGHNA, CDR2 YSLEER. The CDR3 covers 15 residues. The V end was cut by 6 bases, the J end by 4 bases, with 18 bases between. CDR3: CASRGGGRGGTEAFF. The DNA for the CDR3 is TGCGCCAGCAGAGGGGGGGGGCGAGGAGGCACTGAAGCTTTCTTT.

This clone was counted once. The chain uses TRBV7-6 and TRBJ2-5; D possibly corresponds to TRBD2 (6 bases). Germline V lookup: CDR1 SGHVS, CDR2 FNYEAQ. Trimming cost V 4 bases and J 2 bases, with 8 bases left between them. This CDR3 is built from 13 residues. The CDR3: CASSSSGQETQYF. The CDR3, as DNA: TGTGCCAGCAGCTCGAGCGGGCAAGAGACCCAGTACTTC.

The V and J genes are TRBV9 and TRBJ2-2; D is uncertain. Trimming stripped 0 bases from V and 1 base from J, with 7 bases between. Germline V gene lookup returns CDR1 SGDLS and CDR2 YYNGEE. CDR3 length equals 15 residues. The CDR3 DNA follows: TGTGCCAGCAGCGTAGCTTTAAGGAACACCGGGGAGCTGTTTTTT. Translated, it gives CASSVALRNTGELFF.

The V and J genes are TRBV7-6 and TRBJ2-1; possibly TRBD2 for D (5 bases). This CDR3 comprises 14 residues. CDR1 SGHVS and CDR2 FNYEAQ come from the germline V gene. The V end was cut by 4 bases, the J end by 7 bases, with 14 bases between. This CDR3 is CASSSRELANEQFF. In DNA form, the CDR3 reads TGTGCCAGCAGCTCAAGGGAGTTAGCAAATGAGCAGTTCTTC.

The CDR3 bases are TGTGCCAGCAGCTCCCCACCCAACTACGAGCAGTACTTC. Protein sequence: CASSSPPNYEQYF. This chain uses TRBV5-4 with TRBJ2-7; D gene ambiguous. Germline CDR1 reads SGHNT; CDR2 reads YYREEE (reference sequence). V was clipped by 3 bases and J by 3 bases, with 10 bases between them. This CDR3 has 13 residues.

The CDR3 region is CSVGRGYTGELFF. CDR3 coding DNA: TGCAGCGTTGGGCGGGGATACACCGGGGAGCTGTTTTTT. The chain has TRBV29-1 and TRBJ2-2; D may be TRBD2 (6 bases). CDR1 is SQVTM and CDR2 is ANQGSEA in the germline V gene. The CDR3 loop spans 13 amino acids. V lost 4 bases and J 3 bases, leaving 9 bases between the germline ends.

V gene TRBV27 combines with J gene TRBJ2-3; 12 bases line up with TRBD2. The CDR3 is made up of 16 amino acids. V was pared by 7 bases and J by 8 bases, with 13 bases of the junction left unmatched. CDR1 and CDR2 from the germline V gene are MNHEY and SMNVEV (reference sequence). The CDR3 DNA sequence: TGTGCCAGCAAACCGACTAGCGGGAGTGTACAGGGTACGCAGTATTTT. This sequence encodes CASKPTSGSVQGTQYF.

The genes are TRBV15 and TRBJ2-7; unclear D gene. V dropped 5 bases and J dropped 2 bases, with 13 bases sitting between them. Per the germline V gene, CDR1 is LNHNV and CDR2 is YYDKDF (reference sequence). CDR3 length: 14 residues. The CDR3 DNA is TGTGCCACCAGCCAACTCCAGTACCCCTACGAGCAGTACTTC. Amino acids: CATSQLQYPYEQYF.

The chain has TRBV5-1 and TRBJ2-7; no firm D call. V was cut by 5 bases and J by 0 bases, with 12 bases left in between. Germline V gene sequence: CDR1 SGHRS, CDR2 YFSETQ. This CDR3 contains 14 residues. CDR3 DNA: TGCGCCAGCAGTCTTTATCAGATCTCCTACGAGCAGTACTTC. It is translated as CASSLYQISYEQYF.